A selection of T cell receptor beta chains follows, all from one sample in a study of CD8+CD57+ T cells in acquired aplastic anemia. TCRdb analysed the reads with MiXCR anew, one entry per CDR3 protein. The sample has about 170,000 distinct CDR3 sequences, 60% to 70% seen once; the top ten hold under 50%. Source material: sorted CD4+, CD8+, or CD8+CD57+ T cells (not recorded which) from PBMCs. The source is a human donor in good health. Each CDR3 is given with its conserved first and last residue. D genes are given only for firm matches. Size tells how often a clone was seen (once, few, many) or the class of an expanded clone, and some rows leave it out.

TRBV24-1	TRBJ2-2	-	13	-	CATSGALPGELFF	TGTGCCACCAGTGGCGCGCTGCCCGGGGAGCTGTTTTTT
TRBV9	TRBJ1-2	-	14	-	CASSVGEGGYGYTF	TGTGCCAGCAGCGTAGGGGAGGGGGGCTATGGCTACACCTTC
TRBV24-1	TRBJ2-1	-	17	-	CVTSDSQTVQEWDEQFF	TGTGTCACCAGTGATTCACAAACGGTACAGGAGTGGGATGAGCAGTTCTTC
TRBV7-8	TRBJ2-2	few	14	-	CATKGTGNTGELFF	TGTGCCACTAAAGGGACGGGGAACACCGGGGAGCTGTTTTTT
TRBV19	TRBJ1-6	-	16	TRBD1	CASSIKGGQGVSPLHF	TGTGCCAGTAGTATAAAAGGGGGACAGGGGGTTTCCCCCCTCCACTTT
TRBV13	TRBJ2-1	once	14	TRBD2	CASETSGSYNEQFF	TGTGCCAGCGAGACTAGCGGGAGTTACAATGAGCAGTTCTTC
TRBV2	TRBJ1-2	once	15	-	CASSDFRSENYGYTF	TGTGCCAGCAGTGATTTTAGGTCGGAGAACTATGGCTACACCTTC
TRBV28	TRBJ2-7	many	11	-	CASSRQYEQYF	TGTGCCAGCAGTCGACAATACGAGCAGTACTTC
TRBV20-1	TRBJ2-3	-	17	TRBD2	CSARASTTSGGTDTQYF	TGCAGTGCTAGAGCCTCGACGACTAGCGGGGGGACGGATACGCAGTATTTT
TRBV9	TRBJ2-1	-	13	TRBD1	CASSPGTGNEQFF	TGTGCCAGCAGTCCCGGGACAGGGAATGAGCAGTTCTTC
TRBV7-3	TRBJ2-7	-	15	-	CASSLQPTVLSEQYF	TGTGCCAGCAGCCTCCAACCCACCGTCTTGTCTGAGCAGTACTTC
TRBV24-1	TRBJ2-6	-	17	TRBD1	CATSEGQGTPGANVLTF	TGTGCCACCAGTGAGGGACAGGGTACACCCGGGGCCAACGTCCTGACTTTC
TRBV4-2	TRBJ2-1	-	14	-	CASSQDPQWDEQFF	TGTGCCAGCAGCCAAGACCCGCAGTGGGATGAGCAGTTCTTC
TRBV6-2/TRBV6-3	TRBJ2-3	few	15	-	CASSYSGGGTDTQYF	TGTGCCAGCAGTTACTCGGGCGGGGGCACAGATACGCAGTATTTT
TRBV20-1	TRBJ1-2	few	10	-	CSARDLTATF	TGCAGTGCTAGAGATCTTACAGCCACCTTC
TRBV5-1	TRBJ1-1	-	14	-	CASSAGASNTEASF	TGCGCCAGCAGCGCCGGGGCCTCGAACACTGAGGCTTCCTTT
TRBV29-1	TRBJ1-1	many	12	-	CSVDRGNTEAFF	TGCAGCGTTGACAGGGGGAACACTGAAGCTTTCTTT
TRBV12-3/TRBV12-4	TRBJ1-1	many	13	TRBD1	CASSLEQGGVAFF	TGTGCCAGCAGTTTAGAACAGGGGGGTGTTGCTTTCTTT
TRBV5-1	TRBJ2-1	-	14	-	CASSLKDTYNEQFF	TGCGCCAGCAGCTTGAAGGACACCTACAATGAGCAGTTCTTC
TRBV25-1	TRBJ1-2	-	14	TRBD1	CASSDVARGHGYTF	TGTGCCAGCAGTGACGTCGCCAGGGGGCATGGCTACACCTTC